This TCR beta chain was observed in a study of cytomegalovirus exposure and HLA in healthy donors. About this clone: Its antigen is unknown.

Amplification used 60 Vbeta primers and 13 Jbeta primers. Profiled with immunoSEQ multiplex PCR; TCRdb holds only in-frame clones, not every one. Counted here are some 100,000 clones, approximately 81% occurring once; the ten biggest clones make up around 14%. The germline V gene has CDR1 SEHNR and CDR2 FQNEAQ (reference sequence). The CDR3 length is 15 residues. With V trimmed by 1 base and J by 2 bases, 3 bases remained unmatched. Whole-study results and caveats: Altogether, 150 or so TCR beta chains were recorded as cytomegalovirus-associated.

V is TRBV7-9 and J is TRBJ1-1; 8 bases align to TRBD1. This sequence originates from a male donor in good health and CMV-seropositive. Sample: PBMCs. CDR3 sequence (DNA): TGTGCCAGCAGCTTAGACACAGGGGGAAACACTGAAGCTTTCTTT. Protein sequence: CASSLDTGGNTEAFF.